This T cell receptor (beta chain) comes out of a study of blood T cell repertoires in COVID-19. Across the whole study: The United States, Italy and Spain provided the acute and convalescent COVID-19 samples. The cDNA or gDNA used as material had been derived from T cells, B-cell-depleted T cells, or PBMCs.

The CDR3 runs to 15 residues. CDR1 LGHDT and CDR2 YNNKEL come from the germline V gene (reference sequence). V shed 3 bases and J shed 2 bases, with 14 bases lying between them. Authors' methods: How many nucleated cells were present was estimated from reference gene primer amplification. TCRdb's table, derived via immunoSEQ multiplex PCR, lists solely in-frame clones and lacks some. That table supplies the V and J calls and clone size; D and trimming were determined from the DNA. This table holds 97,000 or so clones, around 86% found once. The sequencing sample was made of peripheral blood. The TCR was taken from a man between 45 and 60 years old with active or convalescent COVID-19. The chain has TRBV3-1 (or the pseudogene TRBV3-2) and TRBJ2-7; D may be TRBD2 (5 bases). CDR3 sequence reads: CASSQGRTVTYEQYF. The CDR3 coding sequence is TGTGCCAGCAGCCAGGGTCGGACTGTTACCTACGAGCAGTACTTC.